The text below deals with one T cell receptor beta chain. Its antigen remains unidentified. Germline CDR1 SGHTA, CDR2 FQGNSA. The ends lost 8 bases at V and 4 bases at J; junction bases unmatched: 9. This CDR3 has 14 amino acids. Clones were read by immunoSEQ multiplex PCR, and TCRdb kept only the in-frame ones, dropping some. The sample carries 150,000 to 200,000 clones, roughly nine tenths recorded once. The entry originates in a study of T cell responses to AZD1222 COVID-19 vaccine. Whole-study findings and limits: Unmutated variant regions are reportedly targeted by nearly half of spike-specific TCRs. Seropositive status at baseline applied to only a handful of AZD1222 recipients. Among the donors, most were white British and more were female, and clonal diversity was possibly underestimated. The peak T cell response came first, and repertoires were sampled only after it.

Sample: peripheral blood, taken 28 days after the second AZD1222 dose. This sequence originates from an adult who received the AZD1222 COVID-19 vaccine. This chain connects TRBV7-2 to TRBJ2-3, with TRBD2 identical over 7 bases. CDR3 nucleotide sequence: TGTGCCAGCCGAGCGGGGCCCTCCGCAGATACGCAGTATTTT. It is translated as CASRAGPSADTQYF.